Each of the 19 T cell receptor beta chains below was sequenced from the same sample in a study of blood T cell repertoires in COVID-19. TCRdb's copy holds only in-frame clones and misses some; the assay was immunoSEQ multiplex PCR. Of under 250,000 clones listed, more than 70% are singletons. Sequenced input: peripheral blood. These receptor sequences come from a woman older than 75 with COVID-19, enrolled during active disease.

The CDR3 loop reads CASSPTGPNEKLFF. CDR3 in DNA: TGTGCCAGCTCACCGACAGGGCCTAATGAAAAACTGTTTTTT. The rearrangement links TRBV18 to TRBJ1-4; 7 bases fit TRBD1. V dropped 3 bases and J dropped 3; count of bases not matched to a gene: 1. Looked up from germline, CDR1 is KGHSH and CDR2 is LQKENI. The length of the CDR3 is 14 residues.

The V call is TRBV2, the J call TRBJ1-1, with D maybe TRBD1 (5 bases). Germline values: CDR1 SNHLY, CDR2 FYNNEI. Trimming took 5 bases from V and 3 from J, leaving 10 bases between them. CDR3 length equals 13 residues. The CDR3 DNA is TGTGCCAGCAGTCTGGGGGGGGACACTGAAGCTTTCTTT. The encoded protein is CASSLGGDTEAFF.

The chain links TRBV6-5 to TRBJ1-5, with 8 positions matching TRBD1. The CDR3 has 14 amino acids. Germline CDR1 MNHEY, CDR2 SVGAGI. The V gene end was trimmed by 6 bases and the J gene end by 9 bases; junction bases not matched to a gene: 10. CDR3 coding DNA: TGTGCCAGCAGCCCAGGACAGGGTGACCGGCCCCAGCATTTT. Protein: CASSPGQGDRPQHF.

The J gene is TRBJ1-6, the V gene TRBV5-5, with D hard to call. Trimming removed 0 bases from V and 10 bases from J, with 14 bases in between. Per germline, CDR1 SGHKS and CDR2 YYEKEE (reference sequence). This CDR3 region has 15 residues. In DNA form, the CDR3 reads TGTGCCAGCAGCTTGGCCGAGGGCCTATTATCACCCCTCCACTTT. This sequence encodes CASSLAEGLLSPLHF.

The chain uses TRBV3-1 (or the pseudogene TRBV3-2) and TRBJ2-5, with 11 positions matching TRBD2. The CDR3 has 16 amino acids. The V gene's germline CDR1 is LGHDT and CDR2 YNNKEL (reference sequence). Trimming took 5 bases from V and 2 from J; bases not matched to a gene: 7. The CDR3 reads CASSTRTSGLQETQYF. The CDR3 DNA is TGTGCCAGCAGCACTAGGACTAGCGGGCTACAAGAGACCCAGTACTTC.

This clone was seen a single time. The chain joins TRBV5-1 to TRBJ2-2; 10 nucleotides line up with TRBD2. Losses at the gene ends were 4 bases for V and 6 bases for J; bases not matched to a gene: 6. This CDR3 comprises 15 residues. Germline V gene sequence: CDR1 SGHRS, CDR2 YFSETQ. The CDR3 loop is CASSLERGGSGELFF. CDR3 DNA sequence: TGCGCCAGCAGCCTGGAGCGGGGGGGCTCCGGGGAGCTGTTTTTT.

The count of this clone is one. The chain uses TRBV9 and TRBJ2-5, with TRBD2 identical over 9 bases. This CDR3 region has 14 residues. The germline gives CDR1 SGDLS, CDR2 YYNGEE. V was clipped by 4 bases and J by 7 bases; unmatched bases: 8. For the CDR3, the DNA is TGTGCCAGCAGCCATAGCGGGGGCGTCGGGACCCAGTACTTC. As protein: CASSHSGGVGTQYF.

The chain uses TRBV7-9 and TRBJ2-3; 11 positions match TRBD2. This CDR3 has 17 residues. Trimming removed 1 base from V and 0 bases from J; junction bases left unmatched: 3. Germline CDR1 SEHNR, CDR2 FQNEAQ (reference sequence). As DNA, the CDR3 is TGTGCCAGCAGCTTAGAGACTAGCGGGGTGAGCACAGATACGCAGTATTTT. Translated, it gives CASSLETSGVSTDTQYF.

V is TRBV7-9 and J is TRBJ1-1; no definite D call. Trimming shortened V by 5 bases and J by 4 bases, and 11 bases separated the two germline ends. CDR3 size: 13 residues. The V gene's germline CDR1 is SEHNR and CDR2 FQNEAQ (reference sequence). The CDR3 DNA reads as TGTGCCAGCAGCCCCTTTTTTCCCACTGAAGCTTTCTTT. It codes for CASSPFFPTEAFF.

The chain links TRBV7-2 to TRBJ2-5; 8 positions match TRBD1. The V and J ends lost 1 base and 4 bases, in that order; junction bases with no gene match: 8. The length of the CDR3 is 16 residues. Germline-derived CDR1 and CDR2 are SGHTA and FQGNSA. CDR3 sequence reads: CASSLVGRGQGETQYF. In DNA form, the CDR3 reads TGTGCCAGCAGCTTAGTAGGCAGGGGGCAGGGAGAGACCCAGTACTTC. The full variable domain, rest sourced from reference TRBV7-2 and TRBJ2-5, is GAGVSQSPSNKVTEKGKDVELRCDPISGHTALYWYRQSLGQGLEFLIYFQGNSAPDKSGLPSDRFSAERTGGSVSTLTIQRTQQEDSAVYLCASSLVGRGQGETQYFGPGTRLLVL.

The rearrangement links TRBV6-5 to TRBJ1-2; 7 bases map to TRBD1. V was pared by 6 bases and J by 6 bases, with 7 bases of the junction left unmatched. Looked up from germline, CDR1 is MNHEY and CDR2 is SVGAGI. There are 13 residues in the CDR3. CDR3 bases: TGTGCCAGCAGATTGACAGGGAATCATGGCTACACCTTC. Its translation: CASRLTGNHGYTF.

The CDR3 is CASSQVGQGNYEQYF. The CDR3 DNA is TGCGCCAGCAGCCAAGTGGGACAGGGGAACTACGAGCAGTACTTC. V is TRBV4-3 and J is TRBJ2-7; TRBD1 aligns across 10 bases. This CDR3 is 15 amino acids long. After removal of 1 base from V and 3 bases from J, the junction contained 3 bases not matched to a gene. Germline loops: CDR1 LGHNA, CDR2 YSLEER.

This clone was seen only a few times. The chain recombines TRBV19 with TRBJ1-4; TRBD1 is a possible D gene (5 bases). There are 16 residues in the CDR3. Trimming removed 6 bases from V and 1 base from J, with 15 bases in between. Germline CDR1 and CDR2: LNHDA and SQIVND (reference sequence). The CDR3 nucleotides read TGTGCCAGTAGCGCCGGGAGGGGAGGAACTAATGAAAAACTGTTTTTT. This sequence encodes CASSAGRGGTNEKLFF.

The V gene is TRBV5-1, the J gene TRBJ1-1; a weak D match, TRBD1 (6 bases). This CDR3 spans 13 amino acids. V lost 2 bases and J lost 4, with 9 bases in between. Germline V CDR1 and CDR2: SGHRS, YFSETQ. The CDR3 bases are TGCGCCAGCAGCTTTCAGGGGAGCACTGAAGCTTTCTTT. Its translation is CASSFQGSTEAFF.

The J gene is TRBJ2-1, the V gene TRBV7-2; 8 bases are a match to TRBD1. CDR3 length: 15 residues. The J segment lost 1 base and the V segment lost 2 bases, leaving 1 base of the junction unmatched. Germline V gene lookup returns CDR1 SGHTA and CDR2 FQGNSA. The CDR3 nucleotides read TGTGCCAGCAGCTTACGGACAGGGTCCTACAATGAGCAGTTCTTC. It is translated as CASSLRTGSYNEQFF.

The chain uses TRBV7-2 and TRBJ2-2; D is uncertain. The CDR3 is 14 residues long. The V end was cut by 5 bases, the J end by 0 bases, with 7 bases between. Germline-derived CDR1 and CDR2 are SGHTA and FQGNSA. CDR3 sequence (DNA): TGTGCCAGCAGCCCAGTTGCGAACACCGGGGAGCTGTTTTTT. Amino acid sequence: CASSPVANTGELFF.

The V and J genes are TRBV2 and TRBJ1-1; TRBD1 might be the D (6 bases). V lost 6 bases to trimming and J lost 1 base, with 9 bases between them. Germline V gives CDR1 SNHLY, CDR2 FYNNEI. The CDR3 contains 13 residues. Here the CDR3 DNA reads TGTGCCAGCAGGTCGGACAGGAACACTGAAGCTTTCTTT. Translation: CASRSDRNTEAFF.

This sequence joins TRBV25-1 and TRBJ1-1; no firm D call. This CDR3 is built from 12 residues. The germline CDR1 and CDR2 sequences are MGHDK and SYGVNS. V was clipped by 0 bases and J by 8 bases, with 7 bases between them. This CDR3 is CASSEYGREAFF. The CDR3 region has the DNA TGTGCCAGCAGTGAATATGGCAGAGAAGCTTTCTTT.

In the case of this clone: Other DNA sequences in this specimen translate into the identical CDR3. The chain links TRBV6-2 or TRBV6-3 to TRBJ2-2; 8 nucleotides agree with TRBD1. The V and J ends lost 6 bases and 1 base, in that order; junction bases with no gene match: 1. Germline V CDR1 and CDR2: MNHEY, SVGEGT. The length of the CDR3 is 14 residues. CDR3 nucleotides: TGTGCCAGCAGCGGACAGGGGAACACCGGGGAGCTGTTTTTT. Its protein is CASSGQGNTGELFF.